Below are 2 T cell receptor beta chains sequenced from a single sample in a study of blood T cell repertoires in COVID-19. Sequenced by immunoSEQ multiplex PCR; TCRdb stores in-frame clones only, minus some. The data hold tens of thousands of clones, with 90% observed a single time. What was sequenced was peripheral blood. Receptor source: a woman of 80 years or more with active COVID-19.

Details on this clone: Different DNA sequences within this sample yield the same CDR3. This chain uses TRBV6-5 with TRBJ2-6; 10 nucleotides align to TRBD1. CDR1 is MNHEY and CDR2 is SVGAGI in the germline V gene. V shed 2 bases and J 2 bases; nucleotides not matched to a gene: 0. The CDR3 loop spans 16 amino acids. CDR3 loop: CASSYGQGAGANVLTF. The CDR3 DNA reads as TGTGCCAGCAGTTACGGACAGGGGGCTGGGGCCAACGTCCTGACTTTC.

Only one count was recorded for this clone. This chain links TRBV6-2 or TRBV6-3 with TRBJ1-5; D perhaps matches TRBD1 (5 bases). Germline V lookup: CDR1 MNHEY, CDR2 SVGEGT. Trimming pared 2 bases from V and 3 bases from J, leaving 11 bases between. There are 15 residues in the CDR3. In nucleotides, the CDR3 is TGTGCCAGCAGTTACGCGGGGGAGGCCAATCAGCCCCAGCATTTT. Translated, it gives CASSYAGEANQPQHF.